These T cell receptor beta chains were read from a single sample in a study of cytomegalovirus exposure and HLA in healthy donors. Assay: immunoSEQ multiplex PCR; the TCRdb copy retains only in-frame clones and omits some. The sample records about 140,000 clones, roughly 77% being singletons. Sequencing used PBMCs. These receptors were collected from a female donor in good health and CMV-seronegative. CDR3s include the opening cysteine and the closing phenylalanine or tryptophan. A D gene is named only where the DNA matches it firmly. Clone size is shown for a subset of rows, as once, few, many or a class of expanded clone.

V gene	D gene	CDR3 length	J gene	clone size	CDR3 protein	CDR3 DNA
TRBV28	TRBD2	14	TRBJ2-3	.	CASSFSGRADTQYF	TGTGCCAGCAGTTTCAGCGGGAGAGCAGATACGCAGTATTTT
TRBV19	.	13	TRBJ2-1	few	CASSARGYNEQFF	TGTGCCAGTAGTGCCCGGGGTTACAATGAGCAGTTCTTC
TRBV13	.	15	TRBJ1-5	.	CASSLQAERDQPQHF	TGTGCCAGCAGCTTGCAGGCAGAGAGGGATCAGCCCCAGCATTTT
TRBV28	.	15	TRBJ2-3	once	CASTHQGLSTDTQYF	TGTGCCAGCACTCACCAGGGCCTCAGCACAGATACGCAGTATTTT
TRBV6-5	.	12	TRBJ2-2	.	CASSFSSGELFF	TGTGCCAGCAGTTTTTCCTCCGGGGAGCTGTTTTTT
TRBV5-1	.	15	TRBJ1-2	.	CASSLEGQGSWGYTF	TGCGCCAGCAGCTTGGAGGGGCAGGGGTCTTGGGGCTACACCTTC
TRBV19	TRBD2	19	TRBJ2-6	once	CASIRSGRDAPTGANVLTF	TGTGCCAGTATAAGGAGCGGGAGGGATGCTCCTACTGGGGCCAACGTCCTGACTTTC
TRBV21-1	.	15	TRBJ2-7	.	CASSNEGEVSYEQYF	TGTGCCAGCAGCAATGAAGGGGAAGTCTCCTACGAGCAGTACTTC
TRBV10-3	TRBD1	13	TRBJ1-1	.	CAISLDRTTEAFF	TGTGCCATCAGTTTGGACAGGACCACTGAAGCTTTCTTT
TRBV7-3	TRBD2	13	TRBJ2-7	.	CASSPGGGVEQYF	TGTGCCAGCAGCCCGGGGGGGGGCGTCGAGCAGTACTTC
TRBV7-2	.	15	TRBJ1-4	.	CASSLHGGSNEKLFF	TGTGCCAGCAGCTTACACGGGGGTTCTAATGAAAAACTGTTTTTT
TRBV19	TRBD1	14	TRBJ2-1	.	CASSPGTGGHEQFF	TGTGCCAGTAGTCCGGGGACAGGGGGGCATGAGCAGTTCTTC
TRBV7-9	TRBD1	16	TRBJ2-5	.	CASNPPDRGTQETRYF	TGTGCCAGCAACCCCCCGGACAGGGGGACGCAAGAGACCCGGTACTTC
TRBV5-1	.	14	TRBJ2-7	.	CASSLGWAINEQYF	TGCGCCAGCAGCTTGGGCTGGGCAATCAACGAGCAGTACTTC
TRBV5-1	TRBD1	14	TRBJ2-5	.	CASSLDRGSETQYF	TGCGCCAGCAGCCTCGACAGGGGGTCGGAGACCCAGTACTTC
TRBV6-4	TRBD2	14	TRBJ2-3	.	CASRRGLGTDTQYF	TGTGCCAGCCGTAGGGGACTAGGCACAGATACGCAGTATTTT
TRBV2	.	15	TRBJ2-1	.	CASSVERMGSDEQFF	TGTGCCAGCAGTGTGGAACGGATGGGTAGCGATGAGCAGTTCTTC
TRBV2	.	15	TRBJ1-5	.	CASSEGTSSNQPQHF	TGTGCCAGCAGTGAAGGGACATCTAGCAATCAGCCCCAGCATTTT
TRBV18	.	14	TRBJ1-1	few	CASSLQDMNTEAFF	TGTGCCAGCTCACTACAGGACATGAACACTGAAGCTTTCTTT
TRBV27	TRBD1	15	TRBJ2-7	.	CASSLSSGTDYEQYF	TGTGCCAGCAGTTTATCCTCAGGGACAGACTACGAGCAGTACTTC
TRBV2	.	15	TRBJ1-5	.	CASSVLTTANQPQHF	TGTGCCAGCAGTGTTCTTACGACAGCAAATCAGCCCCAGCATTTT
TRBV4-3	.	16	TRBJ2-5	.	CASSSWTDDSLGAQYF	TGCGCCAGCAGCTCGTGGACAGATGACAGCTTAGGGGCCCAGTACTTC
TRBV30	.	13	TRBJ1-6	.	CAWSPGRYSPLHF	TGTGCCTGGAGTCCAGGGAGGTATTCACCCCTCCACTTT
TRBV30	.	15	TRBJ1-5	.	CAWSGRRGPNQPQHF	TGTGCCTGGAGCGGCCGGAGGGGACCCAATCAGCCCCAGCATTTT
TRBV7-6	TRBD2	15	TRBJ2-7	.	CASSFRFRRGEEQYF	TGTGCCAGCAGCTTTAGGTTTAGGCGGGGGGAGGAGCAGTACTTC
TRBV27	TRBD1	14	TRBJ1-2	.	CASFSRQGQNGYTF	TGTGCCAGCTTCTCTAGACAGGGACAAAATGGCTACACCTTC
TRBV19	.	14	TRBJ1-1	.	CASSIVGVNTEAFF	TGTGCCAGTAGTATAGTGGGAGTGAACACTGAAGCTTTCTTT
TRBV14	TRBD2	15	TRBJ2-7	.	CASSQRLAGGCEQYF	TGTGCCAGCAGCCAAAGACTAGCGGGAGGATGCGAGCAGTACTTC
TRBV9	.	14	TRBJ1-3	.	CASSDANSGNTIYF	TGTGCCAGCAGCGATGCGAACTCTGGAAACACCATATATTTT
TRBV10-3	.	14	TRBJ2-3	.	CAIKVGAGTDTQYF	TGTGCCATCAAGGTGGGGGCCGGCACAGATACGCAGTATTTT
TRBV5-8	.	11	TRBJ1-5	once	CASSPTGPQHF	TGTGCCAGCAGCCCAACAGGGCCCCAGCATTTT